This T cell receptor beta chain was recorded in a study of OX40 agonist ivuxolimab in advanced cancers. Notes on the research overall: Ivuxolimab, which targeted the costimulatory receptor OX40 (CD134), was an agonistic, fully human IgG2 monoclonal antibody. Patients were allowed to have had prior anti-PD-1, anti-PD-L1 or anti-CTLA-4 therapy, and around two fifths of the dose-escalation patients had been treated with checkpoint inhibitors. In the dose-escalation cohort, over 65% of patients were male, and the mean age was around 60 years, with a range of roughly 23 to 85. The purpose of peripheral TCRbeta sequencing was to test whether ivuxolimab changed TCR sequence diversity and led to clonal T-cell expansion. Of the approximately 50 dose-escalation patients, hepatocellular carcinoma was present in approximately 20, melanoma in some 15, renal cell carcinoma in 9 and head and neck cancer in 9. The paper reports the monotherapy dose-escalation portion (N of about 47 patients) of the phase I ivuxolimab trial. Partial responses occurred in three dose-escalation patients: two with cutaneous melanoma and one with hepatocellular carcinoma. Intravenous ivuxolimab was administered to patients every 2 weeks at six dose levels: 0.01, 0.1, 0.3, 1.5, 3 and 10 mg/kg. The paper's findings and limits, for the study overall: At doses of 0.1 to 3.0 mg/kg, clonal expansion of both CD4+ and CD8+ blood T cells was observed from baseline to week 6. Partial responders in the 0.1-3.0 mg/kg groups had among the lowest normalized peripheral clonal expansion, especially among CD8+ T cells. On average, CD8+ T cells showed more expanded clones than CD4+ T cells after ivuxolimab. Low levels of normalized T-cell clonal expansion were also seen in some patients who did not respond. Antigen specificity was not determined for the clonally expanded peripheral T cells.

There are 13 amino acids in the CDR3, from cysteine to phenylalanine inclusive. The sequence is cut down to CDR3 DNA, 39 bases in frame from base 1. The germline V gene (reference sequence) yields LNHNV for CDR1 and YYDKDF for CDR2. A distance of 7 bases separates the germline ends of V and J, which lose 0 bases and 7 bases respectively. Concerning this clone itself: The antigen this receptor binds is unknown. No qualities accompany the bases; no much larger clone lies one base away.

For sequencing of the TCRbeta CDR3 region, genomic DNA was extracted from the sorted cells. TCRbeta CDR3 regions were sequenced using the immunoSEQ Assay. TCRdb provides this immuneACCESS table in a form limited to in-frame rearrangements. Some clones are lacking; in checked studies, under half of them reflect an unresolved V gene, and why the rest are absent is not known. For this sample there are roughly 59,000 clones; around 85% appear just once. The ten largest account for less than 1.2% of the sample. Patients with autoimmune disease history or receiving systemic immunosuppression were excluded from the trial. Peripheral blood for TCR sequencing was drawn from every dose cohort at baseline, at cycle 4 day 1 and at cycle 7 day 1. The samples were drawn from a first-in-human, open-label, multicenter phase I dose-escalation trial of ivuxolimab. The trial enrolled adults with locally advanced or metastatic head and neck squamous cell, hepatocellular, melanoma or renal cell carcinoma. Before TCR sequencing, CD4+ T cells and CD8+ T cells from peripheral blood were sorted into separate populations.

Recombination connected TRBV15 to TRBJ1-5; the D gene remains uncertain. The sequence came from an adult with an advanced solid tumor such as melanoma, head and neck, liver or kidney cancer. The sample was CD4+ or CD8+ T cells sorted from blood, taken in a trial of the OX40 agonist ivuxolimab. The bases are TGTGCCACCAGCAGAGACTTAGGGCAGCCCCAGCATTTT. Its product reads: CATSRDLGQPQHF.